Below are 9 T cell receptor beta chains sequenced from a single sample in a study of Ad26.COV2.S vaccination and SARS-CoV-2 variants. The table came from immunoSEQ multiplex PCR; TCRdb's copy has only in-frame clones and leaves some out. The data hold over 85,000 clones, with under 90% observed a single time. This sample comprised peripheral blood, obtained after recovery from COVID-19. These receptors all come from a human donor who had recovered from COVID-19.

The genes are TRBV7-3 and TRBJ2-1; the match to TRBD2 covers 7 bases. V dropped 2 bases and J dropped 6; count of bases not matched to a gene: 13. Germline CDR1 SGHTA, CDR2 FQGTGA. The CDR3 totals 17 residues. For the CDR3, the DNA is TGTGCCAGCAGCTTACACCCAAATTCAGCGGGATCCAATGAGCAGTTCTTC. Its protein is CASSLHPNSAGSNEQFF.

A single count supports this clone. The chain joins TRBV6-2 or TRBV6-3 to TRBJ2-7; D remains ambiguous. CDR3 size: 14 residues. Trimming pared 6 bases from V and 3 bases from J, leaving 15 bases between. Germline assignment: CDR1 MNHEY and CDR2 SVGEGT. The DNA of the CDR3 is TGTGCCAGCAGCTTACAGATAAAATACTACGAGCAGTACTTC. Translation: CASSLQIKYYEQYF.

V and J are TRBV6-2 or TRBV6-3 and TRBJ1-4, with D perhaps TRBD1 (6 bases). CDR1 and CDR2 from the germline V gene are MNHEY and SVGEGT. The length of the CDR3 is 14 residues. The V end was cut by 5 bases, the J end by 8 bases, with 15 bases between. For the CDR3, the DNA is TGTGCCAGCAGTCTCCCCAGGGGAGGGGAAAAACTGTTTTTT. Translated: CASSLPRGGEKLFF.

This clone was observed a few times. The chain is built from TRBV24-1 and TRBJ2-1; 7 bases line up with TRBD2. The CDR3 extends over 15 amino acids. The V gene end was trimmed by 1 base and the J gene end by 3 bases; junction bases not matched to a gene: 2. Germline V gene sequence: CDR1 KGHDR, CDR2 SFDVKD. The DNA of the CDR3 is TGTGCCACCAGTGATTTACAGCGGGACTACAATGAGCAGTTCTTC. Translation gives CATSDLQRDYNEQFF.

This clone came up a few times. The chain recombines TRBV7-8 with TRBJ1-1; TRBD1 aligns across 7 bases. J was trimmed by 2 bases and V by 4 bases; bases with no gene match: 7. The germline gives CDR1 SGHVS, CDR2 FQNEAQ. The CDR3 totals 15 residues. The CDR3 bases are TGTGCCAGCAGCTCTACAGGGGTGGGAAACACTGAAGCTTTCTTT. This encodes CASSSTGVGNTEAFF.

CDR3: CASSRDGGHEQFF. The CDR3, as DNA: TGCGCCAGCAGCCGGGACGGGGGGCATGAGCAGTTCTTC. The chain links TRBV5-1 to TRBJ2-1, with a possible D match to TRBD2 (7 bases). Germline V gene lookup returns CDR1 SGHRS and CDR2 YFSETQ. Trimming took 4 bases from V and 8 from J, leaving 13 bases between them. There are 13 residues in the CDR3.

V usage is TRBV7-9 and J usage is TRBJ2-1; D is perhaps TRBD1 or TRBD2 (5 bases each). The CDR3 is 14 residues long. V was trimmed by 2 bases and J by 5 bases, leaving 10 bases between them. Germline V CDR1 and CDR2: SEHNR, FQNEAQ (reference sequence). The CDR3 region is CASSLRDQNNEQFF. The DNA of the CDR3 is TGTGCCAGCAGCTTAAGGGACCAAAACAATGAGCAGTTCTTC.

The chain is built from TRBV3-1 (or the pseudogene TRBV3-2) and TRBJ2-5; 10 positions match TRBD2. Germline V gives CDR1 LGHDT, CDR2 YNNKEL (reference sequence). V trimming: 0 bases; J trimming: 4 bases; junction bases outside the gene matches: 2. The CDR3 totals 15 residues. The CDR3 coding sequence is TGTGCCAGCAGCCAAGATGCTAGCGGGAGAGAGACCCAGTACTTC. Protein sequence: CASSQDASGRETQYF.

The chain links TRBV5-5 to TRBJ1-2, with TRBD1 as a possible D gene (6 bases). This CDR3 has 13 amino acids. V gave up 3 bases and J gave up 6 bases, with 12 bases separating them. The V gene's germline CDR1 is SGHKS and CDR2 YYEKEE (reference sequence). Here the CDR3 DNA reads TGTGCCAGCAGCTGGGGGCCAGGGGATGGCTACACCTTC. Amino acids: CASSWGPGDGYTF.